This TCR beta chain emerged from a study of T-cell memory formation after mild COVID-19. Study conclusions and caveats: Whether second-wave clones peaking at day 37 were SARS-CoV-2 specific went unconfirmed. CD8+ contracting clones occupied EMRA, while CD4+ ones occupied mainly CM and EM. Balance between CD4 and CD8 was seen in clones contracting day 15 to 85, and a CD4+ lean was seen in later expanders.

5'RACE primed from the constant segment yielded TCR alpha and TCR beta cDNA libraries bearing sample barcodes and UMIs. Each CDR3 protein gets one entry after TCRdb re-called the 5' RACE reads with MiXCR. The sample comprises 250,000 to 350,000 distinct CDR3 sequences, approximately 19% of which are singletons, and 21% rests with the top ten. For this clonotype: The antigen is not known.

The CDR3 consists of 15 residues. Trimming pared 4 bases from V and 9 bases from J, leaving 19 bases between. Per germline, CDR1 MNHEY and CDR2 SMNVEV (reference sequence). This sequence joins TRBV27 and TRBJ2-1; TRBD2 is a possible D gene (5 bases). The sequence derives from a man aged 18 to 29 who had mild COVID-19 (a few samples of this study predate the infection). Cell type and time point are not known. Source material: PBMCs or a T cell subset sorted from them (not recorded which). The CDR3 bases are TGTGCCAGCAGTTCCACGGCGGTTCTAGGGAGTGAGCAGTTCTTC. Its translation: CASSSTAVLGSEQFF.